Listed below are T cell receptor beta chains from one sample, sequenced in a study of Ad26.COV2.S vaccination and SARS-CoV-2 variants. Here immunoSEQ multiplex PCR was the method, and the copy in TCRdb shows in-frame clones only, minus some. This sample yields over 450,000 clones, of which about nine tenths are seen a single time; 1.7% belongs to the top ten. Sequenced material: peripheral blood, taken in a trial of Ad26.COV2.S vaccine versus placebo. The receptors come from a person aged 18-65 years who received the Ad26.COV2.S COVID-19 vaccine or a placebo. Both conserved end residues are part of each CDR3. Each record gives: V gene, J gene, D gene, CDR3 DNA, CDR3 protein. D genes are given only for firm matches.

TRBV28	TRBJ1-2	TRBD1	TGTGCCAGCATGGGACAGGGCCATGGCTACACCTTC	CASMGQGHGYTF
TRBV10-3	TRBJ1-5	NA	TGTGCCATCGGCCGAGCGGGCAATCAGCCCCAGCATTTT	CAIGRAGNQPQHF
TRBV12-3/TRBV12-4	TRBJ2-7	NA	TGTGCCAGCAGTTTCAGGGGACGGCAGTACTTC	CASSFRGRQYF
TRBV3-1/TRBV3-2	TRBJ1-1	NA	TGTGCCAGCAGCCAAGAGTCGTGGACAGAGATTATGAACACTGAAGCTTTCTTT	CASSQESWTEIMNTEAFF
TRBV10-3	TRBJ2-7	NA	TGTGCCATCAGTGAAAAGATCTACGAGCAGTACTTC	CAISEKIYEQYF
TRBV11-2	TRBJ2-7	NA	TGTGCCAGCAGCTTAGTTCCGGACCGTACCTACGAGCAGTACTTC	CASSLVPDRTYEQYF
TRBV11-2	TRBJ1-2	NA	TGTGCCAGCAGCTTAGGGGGCAGAGCTAACTATGGCTACACCTTC	CASSLGGRANYGYTF
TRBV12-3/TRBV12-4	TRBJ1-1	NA	TGTGCCAGCACAGTGGGACCTGAAGCTTTCTTT	CASTVGPEAFF
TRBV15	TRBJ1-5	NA	TGTGCCACCAGCAGAGATCGCACCCGGGGTGGCAATCAGCCCCAGCATTTT	CATSRDRTRGGNQPQHF
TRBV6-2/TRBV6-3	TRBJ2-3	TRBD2	TGTGCCAGCAGTTACGAACTAGCGGGTCCAGATACGCAGTATTTT	CASSYELAGPDTQYF
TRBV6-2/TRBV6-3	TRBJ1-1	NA	TGTGCCAGCAGTTACCCGACATCGGGTGAAGCTTTCTTT	CASSYPTSGEAFF
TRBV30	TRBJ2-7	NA	TGTGCCTGTAAGATATCCTACGAGCAGTACTTC	CACKISYEQYF
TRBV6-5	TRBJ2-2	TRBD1	TGTGCCAGCAGCTTACAGGGGATTCTCACCGGGGAGCTGTTTTTT	CASSLQGILTGELFF
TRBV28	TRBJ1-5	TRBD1	TGTGCCAGCAATAGGAGGGGGCTTGGGGATCAGCCCCAGCATTTT	CASNRRGLGDQPQHF
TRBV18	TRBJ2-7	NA	TGTGCCAGCTCACCACTGACCCAACTAGGGAGCACTCACGAGCAGTACTTC	CASSPLTQLGSTHEQYF
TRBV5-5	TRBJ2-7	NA	TGTGCCAGCAGCTTCGACGGATTCTCCTACGAGCAGTACTTC	CASSFDGFSYEQYF